These 24 T cell receptor beta chains came from one sample sequenced in a study of blood T cell repertoires in COVID-19 (dated by TCRdb to the early 2020s). Libraries came from the immunoSEQ multiplex PCR assay. TCRdb took over this immuneACCESS table, retaining in-frame rearrangements with V and J assigned. Such tables are incomplete; in checked studies, under half of the missing clones stem from an unresolved V gene, and the remainder is unexplained. This sample is represented by 100,000 to 150,000 clones; roughly 90% of them were singletons. Of the sample, over 1% falls within the top ten clones. What was sequenced was peripheral blood. Receptors originate from a woman older than 75 with acute or convalescent COVID-19.

In this sample, this clone turned up a few times. Within the sample, other DNA sequences also encode this same CDR3. The chain combines TRBV3-1 (or the pseudogene TRBV3-2) with TRBJ1-1; 8 bases fit TRBD1. Germline CDR1 reads LGHDT; CDR2 reads YNNKEL (reference sequence). J was trimmed by 4 bases and V by 4 bases; bases with no gene match: 2. The CDR3 sequence is 13 residues long. CDR3 coding DNA: TGTGCCAGCAGCCCCGGACAGGGCACTGAAGCTTTCTTT. This codes for CASSPGQGTEAFF.

V usage is TRBV7-6 and J usage is TRBJ2-3; 12 bases are shared with TRBD2. The CDR3 loop spans 18 amino acids. CDR1 and CDR2 (germline): SGHVS, FNYEAQ. Germline trimming cut 5 bases from V and 0 bases from J; bases unmatched to any gene: 9. The CDR3 spells CASSPGLAGGSSTDTQYF. The CDR3 DNA sequence: TGTGCCAGCAGCCCCGGGCTAGCGGGAGGGTCTAGCACAGATACGCAGTATTTT.

The gene calls are TRBV3-1 (or the pseudogene TRBV3-2) and TRBJ2-2; tentative D call: TRBD2 (6 bases). The germline CDR1 and CDR2 sequences are LGHDT and YNNKEL (reference sequence). V was shortened by 1 base and J by 6 bases, with 9 bases between the two germline ends. The CDR3 loop spans 14 amino acids. CDR3 coding DNA: TGTGCCAGCAGCCAAGTCTGGGACTCCGGGGAGCTGTTTTTT. As protein: CASSQVWDSGELFF.

The gene calls are TRBV18 and TRBJ1-2; D ambiguous. The V and J ends lost 0 bases and 6 bases respectively, with 8 bases between them. Germline V gene lookup returns CDR1 KGHSH and CDR2 LQKENI. The CDR3 has 13 residues. For the CDR3, the DNA is TGTGCCAGCTCACCACCGGGCGGGGATGGCTACACCTTC. Translation gives CASSPPGGDGYTF. Based on the CDR3 plus reference TRBV18 and TRBJ1-2, the full variable domain is NAGVMQNPRHLVRRRGQEARLRCSPMKGHSHVYWYRQLPEEGLKFMVYLQKENIIDESGMPKERFSAEFPKEGPSILRIQQVVRGDSAAYFCASSPPGGDGYTFGSGTRLTVV.

The chain recombines TRBV28 with TRBJ1-1; D is possibly TRBD1 (5 bases). Germline loops: CDR1 MDHEN, CDR2 SYDVKM. This CDR3 is 14 amino acids long. Trimming took off 6 bases at V and 1 base at J, with 12 bases between the two ends. The CDR3 bases are TGTGCCAGCAGCCGGGGACTCCCGAACACTGAAGCTTTCTTT. Protein sequence: CASSRGLPNTEAFF.

The rearrangement joins TRBV7-9 to TRBJ2-3; TRBD2 matches 11 bases. Germline trimming cut 5 bases from V and 5 bases from J; bases unmatched to any gene: 3. The germline V gene encodes CDR1 SEHNR and CDR2 FQNEAQ (reference sequence). CDR3 length: 14 residues. The CDR3 region is CASSPLAGGDTQYF. The CDR3 DNA sequence: TGTGCCAGCAGCCCTCTAGCGGGGGGAGATACGCAGTATTTT.

This chain uses TRBV5-1 with TRBJ1-6, with D hard to call. The CDR3 sequence is 14 residues long. Germline CDR1 is SGHRS and CDR2 is YFSETQ. Between the trimmed V and J ends, which lost 4 bases and 6 bases, there was a span of 11 bases. The CDR3: CASSPDGINSPLHF. CDR3 nucleotide sequence: TGCGCCAGCAGCCCGGACGGGATTAATTCACCCCTCCACTTT.

The rearrangement uses TRBV15 and TRBJ1-4; 7 bases are a match to TRBD1. CDR1 and CDR2 from the germline V gene are LNHNV and YYDKDF (reference sequence). The junction had 9 bases not matched to a gene; V was cut back by 9 bases and J by 8 bases. This CDR3 spans 13 amino acids. The CDR3 sequence is CATVRQGEEKLFF. The CDR3 DNA reads TGTGCCACTGTTAGACAGGGAGAAGAAAAACTGTTTTTT.

J is TRBJ2-7 and V is TRBV3-1 (or the pseudogene TRBV3-2); D not certain. Trimming stripped 4 bases from V and 0 bases from J, with 7 bases between. CDR1 is LGHDT and CDR2 is YNNKEL in the germline V gene (reference sequence). The CDR3 has 13 residues. The CDR3 region has the DNA TGTGCCAGCAGCCGCCTAACCTCCTACGAGCAGTACTTC. It is translated as CASSRLTSYEQYF.

V gene TRBV24-1 combines with J gene TRBJ1-2; 9 positions match TRBD1. The CDR3 length is 15 residues. The germline gives CDR1 KGHDR, CDR2 SFDVKD. Unmatched junction bases numbered 3, after V lost 3 bases and J lost 2 bases. As DNA, the CDR3 is TGTGCCACCAGTGATCCCACAGGGGGCAACTATGGCTACACCTTC. Amino acids: CATSDPTGGNYGYTF.

This clone was found once. The chain recombines TRBV6-6 with TRBJ1-2, with 12 bases fitting TRBD1. This CDR3 has 16 residues. Looked up from germline, CDR1 is MNHNY and CDR2 is SVGAGI (reference sequence). With V trimmed by 5 bases and J by 8 bases, 12 bases remained unmatched. The CDR3 DNA sequence: TGTGCCAGCAGTCCCCGACCGGGACAGGGGGCAAGGGGCTACACCTTC. Amino acids: CASSPRPGQGARGYTF.

The gene calls are TRBV9 and TRBJ1-1, with 10 bases aligning to TRBD1. J gave up 4 bases and V 3 bases, and 9 bases lay outside the gene matches. Germline CDR1 SGDLS, CDR2 YYNGEE. This CDR3 contains 16 residues. The CDR3 region has the DNA TGTGCCAGCAGCGCCCAAAGTCGGACAGGGGGCACTGAAGCTTTCTTT. Amino acids: CASSAQSRTGGTEAFF.

This clone was recorded once. The same CDR3 also results from other DNA sequences found in this sample. The chain combines TRBV4-2 with TRBJ1-4, with a possible D match to TRBD1 (5 bases). V was shortened by 0 bases and J by 0 bases, with 5 bases between the two germline ends. The V gene's germline CDR1 is LGHNA and CDR2 YNFKEQ. The CDR3 is made up of 15 amino acids. CDR3: CASSQDRATNEKLFF. CDR3 bases: TGTGCCAGCAGCCAAGACAGGGCAACTAATGAAAAACTGTTTTTT.

The rearrangement uses TRBV6-2 or TRBV6-3 and TRBJ2-7, with TRBD1 matching 8 bases. Germline loops: CDR1 MNHEY, CDR2 SVGEGT. Unmatched junction bases numbered 4, after V lost 2 bases and J lost 1 base. The length of the CDR3 is 15 residues. DNA for the CDR3: TGTGCCAGCAGTTACGCAGGGGGCGCATCCTACGAGCAGTACTTC. Amino acids: CASSYAGGASYEQYF.

This clone was observed a single time. V usage is TRBV3-1 (or the pseudogene TRBV3-2) and J usage is TRBJ2-7; 8 nucleotides match TRBD1. Trimming cost V 4 bases and J 5 bases; bases outside gene matches: 10. CDR1 and CDR2 (germline): LGHDT, YNNKEL (reference sequence). The CDR3 runs to 15 residues. CDR3: CASSPRDRSAHEQYF. Here the CDR3 DNA reads TGTGCCAGCAGCCCCCGGGACAGGTCCGCCCACGAGCAGTACTTC.

The V call is TRBV6-2 or TRBV6-3, the J call TRBJ2-7, with D possibly being TRBD2 (7 bases). V gave up 0 bases and J gave up 2 bases, with 14 bases separating them. The CDR3 sequence is 16 residues long. Per the germline V gene, CDR1 is MNHEY and CDR2 is SVGEGT. This CDR3 is CASSYSGGQKTYEQYF. CDR3 bases: TGTGCCAGCAGTTACTCGGGGGGGCAGAAGACCTACGAGCAGTACTTC.

This clone was picked up a small number of times. The rearrangement uses TRBV6-2 or TRBV6-3 and TRBJ1-1; TRBD1 matches at 10 bases. Germline values: CDR1 MNHEY, CDR2 SVGEGT. Germline trimming cut 6 bases from V and 3 bases from J; bases unmatched to any gene: 7. The CDR3 is 15 residues long. The CDR3 loop is CASSTGTGVYTEAFF. In DNA, the CDR3 is TGTGCCAGCAGCACGGGGACAGGGGTTTACACTGAAGCTTTCTTT.

V is TRBV28 and J is TRBJ1-1, with 7 bases matching TRBD1. There are 13 residues in the CDR3. CDR1 and CDR2 from the germline V gene are MDHEN and SYDVKM. V dropped 5 bases and J dropped 5; count of bases not matched to a gene: 5. CDR3 residues: CASSLDRETEAFF. The CDR3 DNA reads TGTGCCAGCAGTCTAGACAGGGAGACTGAAGCTTTCTTT.

The gene calls are TRBV6-5 and TRBJ2-7; D remains unclear. CDR1 is MNHEY and CDR2 is SVGAGI in the germline V gene. V was trimmed by 0 bases and J by 12 bases, leaving 18 bases between them. The CDR3 totals 14 residues. CDR3 in DNA: TGTGCCAGCAGTTACTCGAGAGGTTTAAACGGATTGTACTTC. Translating it yields CASSYSRGLNGLYF.

The chain has TRBV5-4 and TRBJ2-4, with D possibly being TRBD2 (6 bases). Germline V CDR1 and CDR2: SGHNT, YYREEE (reference sequence). The CDR3 consists of 14 residues. The V and J ends lost 0 bases and 4 bases respectively, with 8 bases between them. CDR3 sequence: CASSLGLDKNIQYF. In DNA, the CDR3 is TGTGCCAGCAGCTTGGGACTAGATAAAAACATTCAGTACTTC. The variable domain in full, with the rest retrieved from reference TRBV5-4 and TRBJ2-4, is ETGVTQSPTHLIKTRGQQVTLRCSSQSGHNTVSWYQQALGQGPQFIFQYYREEENGRGNFPPRFSGLQFPNYSSELNVNALELDDSALYLCASSLGLDKNIQYFGAGTRLSVL.

This clone appeared a single time. The chain joins TRBV10-3 to TRBJ2-1; TRBD1 is a possible D gene (6 bases). V was cut by 5 bases and J by 6 bases, with 17 bases left in between. Germline V gene data show CDR1 as ENHRY and CDR2 as SYGVKD. The CDR3 extends over 15 amino acids. Here the CDR3 DNA reads TGTGCCATCAGTCTAACCCCAGGGGCCCCCAATGAGCAGTTCTTC. Protein sequence: CAISLTPGAPNEQFF.

The CDR3 here is CASSSNPGANTEAFF. The CDR3 DNA is TGTGCCAGCAGTTCTAACCCGGGAGCAAACACTGAAGCTTTCTTT. The chain recombines TRBV6-5 with TRBJ1-1; D gene unclear. Germline V gene data show CDR1 as MNHEY and CDR2 as SVGAGI. The CDR3 is 15 amino acids. Trimming cost V 4 bases and J 2 bases, with 14 bases left between them.

This clone came up a few times. The chain employs TRBV18 and TRBJ1-2, with TRBD1 as a possible D gene (5 bases). V was clipped by 0 bases and J by 4 bases, with 12 bases between them. CDR3 length: 15 residues. The germline gives CDR1 KGHSH, CDR2 LQKENI. The CDR3 here is CASSPPVAGSYGYTF. CDR3 nucleotides: TGTGCCAGCTCACCACCGGTGGCAGGGTCCTATGGCTACACCTTC.

The rearrangement joins TRBV5-1 to TRBJ2-1; D call uncertain. CDR1 is SGHRS and CDR2 is YFSETQ in the germline V gene. This CDR3 region has 12 residues. Trimming took off 2 bases at V and 7 bases at J, with 7 bases between the two ends. In nucleotides, the CDR3 is TGCGCCAGCAGCTTCGGTTCAAATGAGCAGTTCTTC. Amino acid sequence: CASSFGSNEQFF.